Below are 5 T cell receptor beta chains sequenced from a single sample in a study of early T cells in non-severe SARS-CoV-2 infection. TCRdb re-called the 5' RACE reads through MiXCR, storing one row per CDR3 protein. The repertoire consists of some 64,000 distinct CDR3 sequences, with 9% to 10% occurring once and the leading ten covering 15% to 17%. The specimen comprised whole blood, sampled at baseline. Every receptor here comes from an adult who was a healthcare worker with PCR-confirmed SARS-CoV-2 infection or an uninfected control (not recorded which).

This clonotype was counted a few times. The chain links TRBV27 to TRBJ2-7; the D is unclear. CDR3 length: 14 residues. The V end was cut by 2 bases, the J end by 6 bases, with 14 bases between. Germline V gene lookup returns CDR1 MNHEY and CDR2 SMNVEV (reference sequence). CDR3 protein: CASSLTRGPFEQYF. In nucleotides, the CDR3 is TGTGCCAGCAGTTTAACCAGAGGCCCTTTCGAGCAGTACTTC.

At least ten counts were recorded for this clonotype. The chain carries TRBV7-9 and TRBJ2-1; 7 bases fit TRBD2. V shed 0 bases, J shed 7 bases, and the junction held 0 bases outside the gene matches. The CDR3 totals 13 residues. Germline assignment: CDR1 SEHNR and CDR2 FQNEAQ (reference sequence). CDR3 loop: CASSLARGNEQFF. The CDR3 DNA is TGTGCCAGCAGCTTAGCGCGGGGGAATGAGCAGTTCTTC.

This chain joins TRBV7-2 and TRBJ2-2; TRBD2 matches 8 bases. Trimming removed 0 bases from V and 4 bases from J; junction bases left unmatched: 10. CDR3 length: 18 amino acids. Germline CDR1 reads SGHTA; CDR2 reads FQGNSA. CDR3 sequence (DNA): TGTGCCAGCAGCTTAGCCCCAATGGCGGGAGGCCTCACCGGGGAGCTGTTTTTT. Residues: CASSLAPMAGGLTGELFF.

This clonotype has at least ten counts. The chain recombines TRBV28 with TRBJ2-5, with TRBD2 identical over 9 bases. Trimming took 5 bases from V and 4 from J; bases not matched to a gene: 11. CDR3 length equals 16 residues. Germline loops: CDR1 MDHEN, CDR2 SYDVKM. CDR3 in amino acids: CASSLPQQAGGETQYF. The CDR3 nucleotides are TGTGCCAGCAGTCTCCCCCAGCAAGCGGGAGGAGAGACCCAGTACTTC.

This clonotype showed up many times. The chain uses TRBV28 and TRBJ1-4; D is uncertain. The germline gives CDR1 MDHEN, CDR2 SYDVKM. The CDR3 loop spans 15 amino acids. The V end lost 5 bases, the J end lost 0 bases, and 10 bases lay between the germline ends. In DNA, the CDR3 is TGTGCCAGCAGTAGCGGTGGGGCAACTAATGAAAAACTGTTTTTT. Amino acid sequence: CASSSGGATNEKLFF. The whole variable domain, filled in from reference TRBV28 and TRBJ1-4, reads DVKVTQSSRYLVKRTGEKVFLECVQDMDHENMFWYRQDPGLGLRLIYFSYDVKMKEKGDIPEGYSVSREKKERFSLILESASTNQTSMYLCASSSGGATNEKLFFGSGTQLSVL.